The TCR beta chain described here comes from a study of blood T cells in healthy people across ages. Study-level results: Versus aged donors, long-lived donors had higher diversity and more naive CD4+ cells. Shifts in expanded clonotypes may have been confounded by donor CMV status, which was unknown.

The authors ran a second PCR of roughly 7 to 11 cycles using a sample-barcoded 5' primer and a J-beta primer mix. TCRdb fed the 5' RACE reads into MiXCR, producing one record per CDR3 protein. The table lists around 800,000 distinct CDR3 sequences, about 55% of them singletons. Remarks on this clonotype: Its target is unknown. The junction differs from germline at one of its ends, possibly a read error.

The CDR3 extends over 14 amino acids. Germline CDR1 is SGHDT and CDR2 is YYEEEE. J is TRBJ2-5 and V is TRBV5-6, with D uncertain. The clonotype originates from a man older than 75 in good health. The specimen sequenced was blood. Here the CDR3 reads CASSFLSDFETRYF. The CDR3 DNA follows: TGTGCCAGCAGCTTCTTGTCGGATTTTGAGACCCGGTACTTC.